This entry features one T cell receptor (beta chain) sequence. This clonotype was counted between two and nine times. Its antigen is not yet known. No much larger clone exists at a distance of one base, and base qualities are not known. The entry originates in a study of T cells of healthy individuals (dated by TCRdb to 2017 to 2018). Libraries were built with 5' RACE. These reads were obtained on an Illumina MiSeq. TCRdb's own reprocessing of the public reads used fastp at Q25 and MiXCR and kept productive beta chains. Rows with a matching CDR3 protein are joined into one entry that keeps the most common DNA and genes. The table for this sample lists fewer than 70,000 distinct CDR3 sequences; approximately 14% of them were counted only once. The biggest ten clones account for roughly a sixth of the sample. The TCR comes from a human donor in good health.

In nucleotides, the sequence is TGCGCCAGCAGCCCCGGACTAGGACTCCTTCGGGACGAGCAGTACTTC. Protein translation: CASSPGLGLLRDEQYF. The sequence is built from TRBV5-1 and TRBJ2-7; a stretch of 7 junction bases matches TRBD2. CDR1 SGHRS and CDR2 YFSETQ are derived from the germline V gene. V is trimmed back by 4 bases and J by 5 bases, and the junction contains 15 bases that no gene match accounts for. The CDR3, from cysteine to phenylalanine, totals 16 residues. The retained sequence is limited to the CDR3, 48 bases, with the frame set at the first base.